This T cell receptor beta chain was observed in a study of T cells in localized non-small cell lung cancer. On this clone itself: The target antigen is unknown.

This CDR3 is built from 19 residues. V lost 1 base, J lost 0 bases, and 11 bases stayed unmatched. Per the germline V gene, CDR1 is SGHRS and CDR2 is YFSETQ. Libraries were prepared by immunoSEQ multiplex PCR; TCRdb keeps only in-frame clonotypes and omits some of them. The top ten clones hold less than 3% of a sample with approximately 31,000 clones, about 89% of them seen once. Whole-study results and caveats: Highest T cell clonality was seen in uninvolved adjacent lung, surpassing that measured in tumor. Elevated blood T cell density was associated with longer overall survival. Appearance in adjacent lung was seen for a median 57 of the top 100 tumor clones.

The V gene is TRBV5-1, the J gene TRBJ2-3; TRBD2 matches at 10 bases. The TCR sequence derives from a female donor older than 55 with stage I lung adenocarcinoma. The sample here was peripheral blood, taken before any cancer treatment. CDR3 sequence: CASSLWVAGGPSSTDTQYF. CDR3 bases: TGCGCCAGCAGCTTGTGGGTAGCGGGAGGACCCTCGAGCACAGATACGCAGTATTTT.